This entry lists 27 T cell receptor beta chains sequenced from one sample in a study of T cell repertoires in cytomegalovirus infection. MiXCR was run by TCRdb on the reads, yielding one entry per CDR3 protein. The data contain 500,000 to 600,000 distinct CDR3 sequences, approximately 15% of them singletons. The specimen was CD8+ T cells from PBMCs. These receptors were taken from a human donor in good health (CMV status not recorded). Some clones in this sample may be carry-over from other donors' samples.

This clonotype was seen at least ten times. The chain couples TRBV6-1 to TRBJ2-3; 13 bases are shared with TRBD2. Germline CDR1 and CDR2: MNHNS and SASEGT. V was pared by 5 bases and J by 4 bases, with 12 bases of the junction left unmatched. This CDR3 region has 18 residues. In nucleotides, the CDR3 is TGTGCCAGCAGTCTTTGGACTAGCGGGAGTCAGGAGGCAGATACGCAGTATTTT. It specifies CASSLWTSGSQEADTQYF.

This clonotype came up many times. The CDR3 protein is CASSRGGLDGGEQFF. The CDR3 DNA follows: TGTGCCAGCAGTCGGGGGGGGCTAGACGGCGGTGAGCAGTTCTTC. V and J are TRBV12-3 or TRBV12-4 and TRBJ2-1, with 8 bases lining up with TRBD2. The CDR3 spans 15 residues. The junction had 12 bases not matched to a gene; V was cut back by 5 bases and J by 9 bases.

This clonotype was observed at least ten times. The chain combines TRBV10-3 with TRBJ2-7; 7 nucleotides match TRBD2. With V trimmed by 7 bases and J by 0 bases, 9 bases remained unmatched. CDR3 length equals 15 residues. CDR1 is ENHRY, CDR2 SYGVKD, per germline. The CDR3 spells CAITAKPSGSYEQYF. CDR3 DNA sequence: TGTGCCATCACAGCTAAGCCTAGCGGCTCCTACGAGCAGTACTTC.

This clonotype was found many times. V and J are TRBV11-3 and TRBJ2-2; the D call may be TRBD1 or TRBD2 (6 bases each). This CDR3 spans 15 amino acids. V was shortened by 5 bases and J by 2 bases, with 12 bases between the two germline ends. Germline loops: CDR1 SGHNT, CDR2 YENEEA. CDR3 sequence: CASSPAGHNTGELFF. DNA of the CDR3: TGTGCCAGCAGCCCCGCGGGACACAACACCGGGGAGCTGTTTTTT. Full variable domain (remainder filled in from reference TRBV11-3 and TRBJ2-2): EAGVVQSPRYKIIEKKQPVAFWCNPISGHNTLYWYLQNLGQGPELLIRYENEEAVDDSQLPKDRFSAERLKGVDSTLKIQPAELGDSAVYLCASSPAGHNTGELFFGEGSRLTVL.

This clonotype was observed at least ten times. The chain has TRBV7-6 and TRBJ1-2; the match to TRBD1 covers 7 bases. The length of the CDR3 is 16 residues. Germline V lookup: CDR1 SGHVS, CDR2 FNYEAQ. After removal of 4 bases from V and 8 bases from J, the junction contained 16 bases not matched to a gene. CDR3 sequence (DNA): TGTGCCAGCAGCTCGCCCAGGACAGGAGGGGACAGAGGCTACACCTTC. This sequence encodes CASSSPRTGGDRGYTF.

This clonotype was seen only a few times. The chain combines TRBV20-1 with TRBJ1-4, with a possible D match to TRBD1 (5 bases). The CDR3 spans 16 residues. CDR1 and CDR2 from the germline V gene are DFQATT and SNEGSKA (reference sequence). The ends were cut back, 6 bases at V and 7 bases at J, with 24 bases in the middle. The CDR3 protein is CSASPLLTETLEKLFF. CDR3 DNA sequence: TGCAGTGCAAGTCCCCTCCTGACAGAGACCCTTGAAAAACTGTTTTTT.

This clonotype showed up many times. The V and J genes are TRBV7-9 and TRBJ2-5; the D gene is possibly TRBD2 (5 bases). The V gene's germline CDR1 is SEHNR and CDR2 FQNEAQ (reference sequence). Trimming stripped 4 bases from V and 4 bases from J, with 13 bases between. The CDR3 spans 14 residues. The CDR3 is CASSSKAGTETQYF. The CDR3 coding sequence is TGTGCCAGCAGCTCCAAGGCGGGTACAGAGACCCAGTACTTC.

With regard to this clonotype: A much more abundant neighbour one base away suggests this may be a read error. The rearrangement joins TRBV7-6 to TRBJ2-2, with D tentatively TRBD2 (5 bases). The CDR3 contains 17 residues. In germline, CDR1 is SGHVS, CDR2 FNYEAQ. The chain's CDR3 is CASSLANWLGHTGELCF. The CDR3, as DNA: TGTGCCAGCAGCTTAGCGAACTGGTTGGGTCACACCGGGGAGCTGTGTTTT.

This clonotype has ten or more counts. Here the CDR3 DNA reads TGTGCCAGCAGCCTCGATAGCAGACCCCGGGACACCATATATTTT. Amino acids: CASSLDSRPRDTIYF. J is TRBJ1-3 and V is TRBV7-9, with D uncertain. The CDR3 sequence is 15 residues long. CDR1 is SEHNR and CDR2 is FQNEAQ in the germline V gene (reference sequence). V gave up 5 bases and J gave up 8 bases, with 19 bases separating them.

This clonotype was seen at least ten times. The CDR3 reads CASSPGRVSYNEQFF. For the CDR3, the DNA is TGTGCCAGCAGCCCAGGGCGGGTCTCCTACAATGAGCAGTTCTTC. This chain links TRBV7-9 with TRBJ2-1; D is perhaps TRBD1 or TRBD2 (5 bases each). Trimming took off 5 bases at V and 0 bases at J, with 11 bases between the two ends. The CDR3 totals 15 residues. The germline V gene has CDR1 SEHNR and CDR2 FQNEAQ (reference sequence).

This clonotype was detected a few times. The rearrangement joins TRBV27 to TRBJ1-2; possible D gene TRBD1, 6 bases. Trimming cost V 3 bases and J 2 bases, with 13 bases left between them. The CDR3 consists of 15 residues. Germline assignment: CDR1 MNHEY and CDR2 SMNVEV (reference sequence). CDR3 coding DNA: TGTGCCAGCAGTTTTAGGGGGTATGGGAACTATGGCTACACCTTC. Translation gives CASSFRGYGNYGYTF.

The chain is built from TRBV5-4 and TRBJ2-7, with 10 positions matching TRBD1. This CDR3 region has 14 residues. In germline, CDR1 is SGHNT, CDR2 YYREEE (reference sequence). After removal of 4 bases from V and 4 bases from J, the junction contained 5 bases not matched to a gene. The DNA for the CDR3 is TGTGCCAGCAGCGTACGACAGGGGGCGTACGAGCAGTACTTC. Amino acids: CASSVRQGAYEQYF.

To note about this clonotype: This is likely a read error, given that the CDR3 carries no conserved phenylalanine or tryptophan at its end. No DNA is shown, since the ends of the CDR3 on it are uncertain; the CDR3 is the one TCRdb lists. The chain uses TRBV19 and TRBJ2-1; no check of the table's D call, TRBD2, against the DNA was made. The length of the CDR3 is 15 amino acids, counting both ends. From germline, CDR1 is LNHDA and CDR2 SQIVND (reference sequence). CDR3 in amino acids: CASSIGGSGNNEQLL.

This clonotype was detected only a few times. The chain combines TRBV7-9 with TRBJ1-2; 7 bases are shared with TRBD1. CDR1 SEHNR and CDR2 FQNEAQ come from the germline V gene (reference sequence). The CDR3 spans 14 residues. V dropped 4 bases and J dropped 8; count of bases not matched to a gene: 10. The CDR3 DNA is TGTGCCAGCAGCTCACAGGGGCTGGAAGTCGGCTACACCTTC. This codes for CASSSQGLEVGYTF.

The CDR3 loop is CASSSRGEVGNTDTQYF. Here the CDR3 DNA reads TGTGCCAGCAGTTCCCGAGGTGAGGTAGGGAACACAGATACGCAGTATTTT. The chain links TRBV27 to TRBJ2-3; D remains unclear. The CDR3 totals 17 residues. V dropped 4 bases and J dropped 2 bases, with 19 bases sitting between them. The germline CDR1 and CDR2 sequences are MNHEY and SMNVEV (reference sequence).

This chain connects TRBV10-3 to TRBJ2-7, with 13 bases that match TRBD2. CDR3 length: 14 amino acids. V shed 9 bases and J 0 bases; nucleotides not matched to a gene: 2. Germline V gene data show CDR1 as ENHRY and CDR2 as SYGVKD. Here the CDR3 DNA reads TGTGCCATGGGGACTAGCGGGACCTCCTACGAGCAGTACTTC. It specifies CAMGTSGTSYEQYF.

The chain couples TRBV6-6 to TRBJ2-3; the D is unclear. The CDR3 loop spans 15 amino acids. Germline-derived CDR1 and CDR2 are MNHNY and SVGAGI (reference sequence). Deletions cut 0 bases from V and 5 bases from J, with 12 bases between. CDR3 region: CASSYSGNKGDTQYF. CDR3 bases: TGTGCCAGCAGTTACTCGGGTAACAAGGGAGATACGCAGTATTTT.

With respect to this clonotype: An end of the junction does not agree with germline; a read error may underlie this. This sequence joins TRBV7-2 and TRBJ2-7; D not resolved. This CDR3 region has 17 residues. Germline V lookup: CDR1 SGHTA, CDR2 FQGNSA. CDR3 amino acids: CARSSLDRGGNSYEPYF. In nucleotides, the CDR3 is TGTGCCAGAAGTTCTTTGGATCGCGGCGGTAACTCCTACGAGCCGTACTTC.

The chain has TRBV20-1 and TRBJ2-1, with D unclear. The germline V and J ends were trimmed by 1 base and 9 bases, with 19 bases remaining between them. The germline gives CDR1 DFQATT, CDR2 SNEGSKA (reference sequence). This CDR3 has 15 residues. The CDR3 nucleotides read TGCAGTGCTAGAGCCCCGGCTACCCCCATGAGTGAGCAGTTCTTC. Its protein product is CSARAPATPMSEQFF.

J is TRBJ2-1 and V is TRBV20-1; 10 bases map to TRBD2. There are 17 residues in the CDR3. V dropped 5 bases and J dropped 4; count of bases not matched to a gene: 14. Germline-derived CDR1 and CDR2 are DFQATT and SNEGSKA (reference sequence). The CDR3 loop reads CSAYGTSSGSSYNEQFF. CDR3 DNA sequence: TGCAGTGCTTATGGTACCTCTAGCGGGAGTTCTTACAATGAGCAGTTCTTC.

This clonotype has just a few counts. The CDR3 sequence is CASTSGFGYTF. The CDR3 nucleotides are TGTGCCAGCACTTCAGGGTTTGGCTACACCTTC. V usage is TRBV27 and J usage is TRBJ1-2; TRBD1 is a possible D gene (5 bases). Germline V gene lookup returns CDR1 MNHEY and CDR2 SMNVEV (reference sequence). The CDR3 length is 11 residues. Trimming stripped 7 bases from V and 7 bases from J, with 10 bases between.

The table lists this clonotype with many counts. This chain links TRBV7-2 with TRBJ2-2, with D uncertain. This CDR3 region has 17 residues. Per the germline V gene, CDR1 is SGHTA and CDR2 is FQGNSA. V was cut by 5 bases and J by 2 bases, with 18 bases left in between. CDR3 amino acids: CASSATTIAPNTGELFF. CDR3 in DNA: TGTGCCAGCAGCGCTACCACTATAGCTCCCAACACCGGGGAGCTGTTTTTT.

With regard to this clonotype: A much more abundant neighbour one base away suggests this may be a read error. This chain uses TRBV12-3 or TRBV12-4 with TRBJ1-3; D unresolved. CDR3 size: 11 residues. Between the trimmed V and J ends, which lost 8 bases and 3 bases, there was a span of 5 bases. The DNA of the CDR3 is TGTGCCAGCGGATGTGGAAACACCATATATTTT. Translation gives CASGCGNTIYF.

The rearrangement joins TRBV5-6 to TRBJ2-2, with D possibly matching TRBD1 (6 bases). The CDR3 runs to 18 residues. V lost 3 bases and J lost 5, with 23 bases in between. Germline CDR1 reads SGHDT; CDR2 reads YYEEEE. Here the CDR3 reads CASSSQLRDTGGTGELFF. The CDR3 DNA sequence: TGTGCCAGCAGCTCGCAACTCCGGGACACAGGAGGTACCGGGGAGCTGTTTTTT.

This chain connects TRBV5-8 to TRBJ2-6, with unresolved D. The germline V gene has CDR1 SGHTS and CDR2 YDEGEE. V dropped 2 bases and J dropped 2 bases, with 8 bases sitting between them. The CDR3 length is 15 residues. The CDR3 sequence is CASSFGRAGANVLTF. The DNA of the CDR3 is TGTGCCAGCAGCTTCGGAAGGGCTGGGGCCAACGTCCTGACTTTC.

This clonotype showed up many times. The CDR3 spells CAISVYRGTSGGEESSYNEQFF. In DNA, the CDR3 is TGTGCCATCAGTGTATATAGAGGGACTAGCGGGGGGGAAGAAAGCTCCTACAATGAGCAGTTCTTC. V and J are TRBV10-3 and TRBJ2-1; 16 nucleotides line up with TRBD2. The germline CDR1 and CDR2 sequences are ENHRY and SYGVKD. The CDR3 extends over 22 amino acids. V lost 4 bases and J lost 0; bases outside the gene matches: 15.

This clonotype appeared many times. CDR3 residues: CAISESAGDSGANVLTF. For the CDR3, the DNA is TGTGCCATCAGTGAGTCGGCGGGCGACTCTGGGGCCAACGTCCTGACTTTC. The chain recombines TRBV10-3 with TRBJ2-6; a possible D gene is TRBD2 (5 bases). Germline V gene lookup returns CDR1 ENHRY and CDR2 SYGVKD. CDR3 length: 17 residues. Trimming took off 0 bases at V and 0 bases at J, with 9 bases between the two ends.